This is a list of T cell receptor beta chains from one sample in a study of graft-versus-host responses after intestinal transplantation. No antigen has been identified for these receptors. The method was immunoSEQ multiplex PCR; TCRdb's version includes in-frame clones alone and lacks a portion of them. Of some 120,000 clones in the sample, 85% to 95% were seen once. The sequencing here drew on unstimulated CD4+ T cells sorted from spleen or lymph node cells, taken before intestinal transplant. Source of these receptors: a human donor who received an intestinal transplant. Both conserved end residues are part of each CDR3. Fields, in order: D gene, CDR3 length, clone size, J gene, V gene, CDR3 protein, CDR3 DNA. D genes are given only for firm matches. Some rows have no size entry. The others give once, few or many, or a class for an expanded clone.

d_call: .
cdr3_length: 20
clone_size: .
j_call: TRBJ1-3
v_call: TRBV4-1
cdr3_aa: CASSQALGGRIPSTGNTIYF
cdr3_nt: TGCGCCAGCAGCCAGGCCCTCGGGGGGAGGATTCCTTCGACTGGAAACACCATATATTTT

d_call: TRBD1
cdr3_length: 13
clone_size: once
j_call: TRBJ1-5
v_call: TRBV12-5
cdr3_aa: CASGQQGYQPQHF
cdr3_nt: TGTGCTAGTGGCCAACAGGGGTATCAGCCCCAGCATTTT

d_call: .
cdr3_length: 12
clone_size: .
j_call: TRBJ2-5
v_call: TRBV6-5
cdr3_aa: CASSYKQETQYF
cdr3_nt: TGTGCCAGCAGCTACAAGCAAGAGACCCAGTACTTC

d_call: .
cdr3_length: 11
clone_size: .
j_call: TRBJ1-1
v_call: TRBV6-6
cdr3_aa: CASRYRRKAFF
cdr3_nt: TGTGCCAGCAGGTACAGGAGGAAGGCTTTCTTT

d_call: TRBD1
cdr3_length: 16
clone_size: .
j_call: TRBJ1-6
v_call: TRBV2
cdr3_aa: CASSEQGARYNSPLHF
cdr3_nt: TGTGCCAGCAGTGAACAGGGGGCGCGTTATAATTCACCCCTCCACTTT

d_call: .
cdr3_length: 14
clone_size: .
j_call: TRBJ2-7
v_call: TRBV11-1
cdr3_aa: CASSLKLASYEQYF
cdr3_nt: TGTGCCAGCAGTCTTAAACTGGCATCCTACGAGCAGTACTTC

d_call: TRBD1
cdr3_length: 13
clone_size: .
j_call: TRBJ1-5
v_call: TRBV19
cdr3_aa: CASSQGVGQPQHF
cdr3_nt: TGTGCCAGTAGTCAGGGGGTAGGTCAGCCCCAGCATTTT

d_call: TRBD2
cdr3_length: 17
clone_size: .
j_call: TRBJ2-1
v_call: TRBV5-1
cdr3_aa: CASSSREGGGKYNEQFF
cdr3_nt: TGCGCCAGCAGCTCCCGGGAGGGCGGGGGGAAATACAATGAGCAGTTCTTC

d_call: TRBD2
cdr3_length: 15
clone_size: .
j_call: TRBJ2-7
v_call: TRBV19
cdr3_aa: CASSSPGGGTYEQYF
cdr3_nt: TGTGCCAGTAGTTCCCCCGGGGGGGGGACCTACGAGCAGTACTTC

d_call: .
cdr3_length: 15
clone_size: .
j_call: TRBJ2-7
v_call: TRBV14
cdr3_aa: CASSQVWGVHSEQYF
cdr3_nt: TGTGCCAGCAGCCAAGTATGGGGGGTCCATTCCGAGCAGTACTTC

d_call: TRBD1
cdr3_length: 12
clone_size: .
j_call: TRBJ2-5
v_call: TRBV6-1
cdr3_aa: CASSGTGRTQYF
cdr3_nt: TGTGCCAGCAGTGGGACAGGGAGGACCCAGTACTTC

d_call: TRBD1
cdr3_length: 14
clone_size: .
j_call: TRBJ2-7
v_call: TRBV5-1
cdr3_aa: CASSPPGQGFEQYF
cdr3_nt: TGCGCCAGCAGCCCACCGGGACAGGGTTTCGAGCAGTACTTC

d_call: .
cdr3_length: 16
clone_size: .
j_call: TRBJ2-2
v_call: TRBV2
cdr3_aa: CASSLLGAPATGELFF
cdr3_nt: TGTGCCAGCAGTCTGTTGGGGGCGCCTGCCACCGGGGAGCTGTTTTTT

d_call: .
cdr3_length: 14
clone_size: .
j_call: TRBJ1-6
v_call: TRBV23-1
cdr3_aa: CASCNRQASSPLHF
cdr3_nt: TGCGCCAGCTGCAACAGACAGGCTTCGTCACCCCTCCACTTT

d_call: .
cdr3_length: 10
clone_size: .
j_call: TRBJ2-7
v_call: TRBV20-1
cdr3_aa: CSASIHEQYF
cdr3_nt: TGCAGTGCTAGTATCCACGAGCAGTACTTC

d_call: .
cdr3_length: 14
clone_size: .
j_call: TRBJ1-5
v_call: TRBV10-1
cdr3_aa: CASSERGINQPQHF
cdr3_nt: TGCGCCAGCAGTGAGCGGGGGATTAATCAGCCCCAGCATTTT

d_call: .
cdr3_length: 16
clone_size: .
j_call: TRBJ2-1
v_call: TRBV11-2
cdr3_aa: CASSLRPDSSYNEQFF
cdr3_nt: TGTGCCAGCAGCCTTCGCCCGGACAGCTCCTACAATGAGCAGTTCTTC

d_call: TRBD1
cdr3_length: 15
clone_size: .
j_call: TRBJ2-7
v_call: TRBV11-2
cdr3_aa: CASSVRDRASYEQYF
cdr3_nt: TGTGCCAGCAGCGTCCGGGACAGGGCATCCTACGAGCAGTACTTC

d_call: .
cdr3_length: 13
clone_size: few
j_call: TRBJ2-7
v_call: TRBV7-2
cdr3_aa: CASSLERVYEQYF
cdr3_nt: TGTGCCAGCAGCTTAGAGCGGGTCTACGAGCAGTACTTC

d_call: .
cdr3_length: 13
clone_size: .
j_call: TRBJ1-2
v_call: TRBV5-6
cdr3_aa: CASSPQGYYGYTF
cdr3_nt: TGTGCCAGCAGCCCTCAGGGATACTATGGCTACACCTTC

d_call: .
cdr3_length: 14
clone_size: .
j_call: TRBJ2-7
v_call: TRBV6-5
cdr3_aa: CASSLGGLTYEQYF
cdr3_nt: TGTGCCAGCAGTTTAGGAGGGTTGACCTACGAGCAGTACTTC

d_call: .
cdr3_length: 15
clone_size: .
j_call: TRBJ2-7
v_call: TRBV10-3
cdr3_aa: CAISGSREGSYEQYF
cdr3_nt: TGTGCCATCAGTGGCAGCAGGGAAGGGTCCTACGAGCAGTACTTC

d_call: .
cdr3_length: 15
clone_size: .
j_call: TRBJ1-4
v_call: TRBV7-9
cdr3_aa: CASSGLAGVAGKLFF
cdr3_nt: TGTGCCAGCAGCGGTTTGGCAGGGGTAGCCGGAAAACTGTTTTTT

d_call: .
cdr3_length: 15
clone_size: .
j_call: TRBJ1-5
v_call: TRBV19
cdr3_aa: CASSIGQEGYQPQHF
cdr3_nt: TGTGCCAGTAGTATAGGCCAGGAGGGGTATCAGCCCCAGCATTTT

d_call: .
cdr3_length: 15
clone_size: .
j_call: TRBJ2-5
v_call: TRBV19
cdr3_aa: CASSVSGTTHETQYF
cdr3_nt: TGTGCCAGTAGTGTCTCAGGGACGACCCACGAGACCCAGTACTTC

d_call: TRBD1
cdr3_length: 16
clone_size: once
j_call: TRBJ2-5
v_call: TRBV10-3
cdr3_aa: CAISMQQGNLGETQYF
cdr3_nt: TGTGCCATCAGCATGCAACAGGGGAATTTGGGGGAGACCCAGTACTTC

d_call: TRBD2
cdr3_length: 15
clone_size: .
j_call: TRBJ2-5
v_call: TRBV6-5
cdr3_aa: CASSYGPGRAETQYF
cdr3_nt: TGTGCCAGCAGTTACGGTCCCGGGAGGGCGGAGACCCAGTACTTC

d_call: .
cdr3_length: 12
clone_size: .
j_call: TRBJ1-2
v_call: TRBV19
cdr3_aa: CASSIQKYGYTF
cdr3_nt: TGTGCCAGTAGTATACAGAAATATGGCTACACCTTC

d_call: TRBD1
cdr3_length: 15
clone_size: .
j_call: TRBJ2-1
v_call: TRBV9
cdr3_aa: CASSFRDRSAYEQFF
cdr3_nt: TGTGCCAGCAGCTTCCGGGACAGGTCTGCGTATGAGCAGTTCTTC

d_call: .
cdr3_length: 17
clone_size: few
j_call: TRBJ2-6
v_call: TRBV18
cdr3_aa: CASSPLADTTGANVLTF
cdr3_nt: TGTGCCAGCTCACCATTGGCAGACACAACTGGGGCCAACGTCCTGACTTTC

d_call: TRBD1
cdr3_length: 14
clone_size: .
j_call: TRBJ1-2
v_call: TRBV5-1
cdr3_aa: CASSGDRPEVGYTF
cdr3_nt: TGCGCCAGCAGCGGGGACAGGCCTGAGGTAGGCTACACCTTC

d_call: .
cdr3_length: 14
clone_size: .
j_call: TRBJ2-2
v_call: TRBV25-1
cdr3_aa: CASRDNPNTGELFF
cdr3_nt: TGTGCCAGCAGGGACAACCCGAACACCGGGGAGCTGTTTTTT

d_call: .
cdr3_length: 11
clone_size: .
j_call: TRBJ2-7
v_call: TRBV5-1
cdr3_aa: CASSGLFGQYF
cdr3_nt: TGCGCCAGCAGCGGGTTGTTTGGGCAGTACTTC

d_call: .
cdr3_length: 12
clone_size: .
j_call: TRBJ2-5
v_call: TRBV5-5
cdr3_aa: CASSLHQETQYF
cdr3_nt: TGTGCCAGCAGCTTGCACCAAGAGACCCAGTACTTC

d_call: TRBD1
cdr3_length: 14
clone_size: .
j_call: TRBJ1-4
v_call: TRBV29-1
cdr3_aa: CSVSQGVRVEKLFF
cdr3_nt: TGCAGCGTTTCCCAGGGGGTTCGGGTGGAAAAACTGTTTTTT